This T cell receptor (beta chain) is drawn from a study of T cells after yellow fever vaccination. General observations from the study: The CD4 and CD8 compartments had a small share of their clonotypes in common. Once the booster was given, most primary-vaccination clones reappeared, at roughly 96% for CD4 and around 90% for CD8. Within FACS-sorted repertoires, abundant clonotypes contaminating from the bulk population could be present.

Production of TCR cDNA was by 5'RACE template switching, which also added a universal primer site and UMIs. TCRdb reprocessed the 5' RACE reads with MiXCR, giving one entry per CDR3 protein. The profile shows 100,000 or so distinct CDR3 sequences, approximately 9% of them singletons. This clonotype was counted many times. This CDR3 has 15 residues. V lost 4 bases, J lost 4 bases, and 8 bases stayed unmatched. This clonotype was obtained from a man between 18 and 35 years old who received the YFV17D yellow fever vaccine. Here the sequenced sample was CD8+ T cells not binding an NS4B(214-222) dextramer, sorted from PBMCs, taken roughly 14 days after the first yellow fever vaccination. J is TRBJ2-7 and V is TRBV12-3 or TRBV12-4, with 9 bases fitting TRBD1. CDR3 in DNA: TGTGCCAGCAGTTCCCCCGGGACAGGGCCGTACGAGCAGTACTTC. Translation: CASSSPGTGPYEQYF.